The 20 T cell receptor beta chains reported below all come from one sample, sequenced in a study of identifying expanded T cells in peripheral blood. Data came from immunoSEQ multiplex PCR; TCRdb stores just in-frame clones and leaves some out. This table holds about 52,000 clones, approximately 86% found once. Sequencing input: blood. Source of these receptors: a person aged 18-70 years in good health.

The genes are TRBV4-1 and TRBJ2-7; 8 bases align to TRBD2. CDR1 MGHRA and CDR2 YSYEKL come from the germline V gene. The CDR3 covers 17 residues. J gave up 2 bases and V 1 base, and 10 bases lay outside the gene matches. This CDR3 is CASSQGDRGGLTYEQYV. The DNA of the CDR3 is TGCGCCAGCAGCCAAGGAGATCGCGGGGGGCTAACCTACGAGCAGTACGTC.

V gene TRBV2 combines with J gene TRBJ2-3, with D hard to call. The V end lost 7 bases, the J end lost 7 bases, and 9 bases lay between the germline ends. There are 11 residues in the CDR3. Germline V gene lookup returns CDR1 SNHLY and CDR2 FYNNEI. In DNA, the CDR3 is TGTGCCAGCAACCTTGCTAATACGCAGTATTTT. It specifies CASNLANTQYF.

This clone was counted only a few times. The CDR3 sequence: CASSPGLRRNNEQFF. The CDR3 region has the DNA TGTGCCAGCTCACCAGGGTTGAGGCGAAACAATGAGCAGTTCTTC. The rearrangement joins TRBV18 to TRBJ2-1; D ambiguous. The CDR3 runs 15 residues. CDR1 KGHSH and CDR2 LQKENI come from the germline V gene. V was shortened by 2 bases and J by 5 bases, with 13 bases between the two germline ends.

J is TRBJ1-2 and V is TRBV5-1; TRBD1 matches at 8 bases. V was pared by 4 bases and J by 6 bases, with 8 bases of the junction left unmatched. This CDR3 comprises 14 residues. Germline-derived CDR1 and CDR2 are SGHRS and YFSETQ. The DNA of the CDR3 is TGCGCCAGCAGCGGAGGACAGGGTATCCATGGCTACACCTTC. Translation: CASSGGQGIHGYTF. Full variable domain (rest looked up from reference TRBV5-1 and TRBJ1-2): KAGVTQTPRYLIKTRGQQVTLSCSPISGHRSVSWYQQTPGQGLQFLFEYFSETQRNKGNFPGRFSGRQFSNSRSEMNVSTLELGDSALYLCASSGGQGIHGYTFGSGTRLTVV.

The chain employs TRBV5-1 and TRBJ2-1; D remains ambiguous. Germline CDR1 is SGHRS and CDR2 is YFSETQ. V was pared by 1 base and J by 8 bases, with 7 bases between. The CDR3 has 12 amino acids. CDR3 sequence reads: CASSLTVHEQFF. The DNA for the CDR3 is TGCGCCAGCAGCTTGACAGTACATGAGCAGTTCTTC.

The genes are TRBV11-3 and TRBJ2-1; 7 bases are a match to TRBD1. The CDR3 is made up of 16 amino acids. Germline loops: CDR1 SGHNT, CDR2 YENEEA. Unmatched junction bases numbered 13, after V lost 5 bases and J lost 6 bases. The CDR3 DNA sequence: TGTGCCAGCAGCCAGTCAGGGGGACGATTAGTCAATGAGCAGTTCTTC. It encodes CASSQSGGRLVNEQFF. The whole variable domain, remainder taken from reference TRBV11-3 and TRBJ2-1, is EAGVVQSPRYKIIEKKQPVAFWCNPISGHNTLYWYLQNLGQGPELLIRYENEEAVDDSQLPKDRFSAERLKGVDSTLKIQPAELGDSAVYLCASSQSGGRLVNEQFFGPGTRLTVL.

The gene calls are TRBV18 and TRBJ2-3, with a weak D call TRBD2 (6 bases). The CDR3 is made up of 14 amino acids. Between the trimmed V and J ends, which lost 5 bases and 7 bases, there was a span of 16 bases. Germline-derived CDR1 and CDR2 are KGHSH and LQKENI. The CDR3 nucleotides read TGTGCCAGCTCAAGCTCGCCGCGGGAAAATACGCAGTATTTT. Protein product: CASSSSPRENTQYF.

The J gene is TRBJ2-5, the V gene TRBV2; 10 nucleotides align to TRBD1. This CDR3 is 15 amino acids long. J gave up 4 bases and V 8 bases, and 10 bases lay outside the gene matches. Germline CDR1 is SNHLY and CDR2 is FYNNEI. CDR3: CASPRDRGRRETQYF. The CDR3 nucleotides are TGTGCCAGCCCAAGAGACAGGGGGCGCCGAGAGACCCAGTACTTC.

The table lists this clone with a count of one. This sequence joins TRBV4-3 and TRBJ2-7; 7 bases are shared with TRBD2. Germline assignment: CDR1 LGHNA and CDR2 YSLEER. The CDR3 is 18 residues long. Trimming removed 0 bases from V and 1 base from J; junction bases left unmatched: 12. CDR3 amino acids: CASSQDRLASGTSYEQYF. Here the CDR3 DNA reads TGCGCCAGCAGCCAAGATCGGCTCGCGAGCGGGACTTCCTACGAGCAGTACTTC.

The V gene is TRBV21-1, the J gene TRBJ1-5; the D segment call TRBD1 is taken from the table without a DNA check. TRBV21-1 constitutes a pseudogene. The CDR3 length is 14 residues. In DNA form, the CDR3 reads TGTGCCAGCAGCACAAGACAGGGAAGAGGGCCCCAGCATTTT. Encoded protein: CASSTRQGRGPQHF.

The chain links TRBV5-1 to TRBJ2-5; 8 bases line up with TRBD2. CDR1 SGHRS and CDR2 YFSETQ come from the germline V gene. Trimming at V came to 1 base and at J to 5 bases, leaving 4 bases not matched to a gene. This CDR3 region has 14 residues. CDR3 region: CASSLYGREETQYF. CDR3 nucleotides: TGCGCCAGCAGCTTGTACGGGAGGGAGGAGACCCAGTACTTC.

V and J are TRBV4-3 and TRBJ2-3, with 8 bases aligning to TRBD2. V gave up 0 bases and J gave up 4 bases; unmatched junction bases: 12. Per the germline V gene, CDR1 is LGHNA and CDR2 is YSLEER. The CDR3 totals 18 residues. CDR3 DNA: TGCGCCAGCAGCCAAGATTTATCGGGAGGGCTTCTCTCAGATACGCAGTATTTT. It encodes CASSQDLSGGLLSDTQYF.

V usage is TRBV5-6 and J usage is TRBJ1-2; 10 positions agree with TRBD1. The CDR3 length is 16 residues. CDR1 is SGHDT, CDR2 YYEEEE, per germline. V shed 2 bases, J shed 5 bases, and the junction held 9 bases outside the gene matches. CDR3 bases: TGTGCCAGCAGCTTACCTGGGACAGGGGCTAGTTATGGCTACACCTTC. This sequence encodes CASSLPGTGASYGYTF.

The rearrangement joins TRBV27 to TRBJ2-5, with D hard to call. V was pared by 4 bases and J by 1 base, with 22 bases between. The CDR3 extends over 18 amino acids. The germline CDR1 and CDR2 sequences are MNHEY and SMNVEV (reference sequence). CDR3 in amino acids: CASSYKPQGYVPQETQYF. CDR3 sequence (DNA): TGTGCCAGCAGTTACAAGCCCCAAGGATACGTACCCCAAGAGACCCAGTACTTC.

This clone was observed a single time. The chain recombines TRBV10-3 with TRBJ1-1, with D possibly being TRBD1 (6 bases). The CDR3 consists of 14 residues. Germline CDR1 ENHRY, CDR2 SYGVKD. Trimming pared 0 bases from V and 6 bases from J, leaving 11 bases between. CDR3 DNA sequence: TGTGCCATCAGTGAGTCGTACAGGGACTCTGAAGCTTTCTTT. Its protein product is CAISESYRDSEAFF.

In its sample, this clone was seen a few times. The chain is built from TRBV30 and TRBJ1-1; no clear D. The CDR3 sequence is 12 residues long. The germline gives CDR1 GTSNPN, CDR2 SVGIG (reference sequence). V was pared by 2 bases and J by 1 base, with 5 bases between. CDR3 nucleotide sequence: TGTGCCTGGAGTAATCAGAACACTGAAGCTTTCTTT. It encodes CAWSNQNTEAFF.

The rearrangement uses TRBV4-3 and TRBJ2-2, with 10 bases lining up with TRBD2. V trimming: 0 bases; J trimming: 3 bases; junction bases outside the gene matches: 7. The CDR3 runs to 18 residues. The germline CDR1 and CDR2 sequences are LGHNA and YSLEER. This CDR3 is CASSQEMQTSGYTGELFF. The CDR3 DNA follows: TGCGCCAGCAGCCAAGAGATGCAGACTAGCGGGTACACCGGGGAGCTGTTTTTT.

The chain has TRBV19 and TRBJ2-1, with 9 bases aligning to TRBD1. The V gene end was trimmed by 6 bases and the J gene end by 0 bases; junction bases not matched to a gene: 3. The CDR3 is 15 amino acids. CDR1 is LNHDA, CDR2 SQIVND, per germline (reference sequence). The CDR3 protein is CASSQDRGSYNEQFF. The DNA for the CDR3 is TGTGCCAGTAGCCAGGACAGGGGCTCCTACAATGAGCAGTTCTTC.

The chain has TRBV6-1 and TRBJ2-3; D unresolved. The CDR3 spans 11 residues. V lost 5 bases, J lost 7 bases, and 7 bases lay in between. CDR1 and CDR2 from the germline V gene are MNHNS and SASEGT. The CDR3 spells CASSYGYTQYF. The CDR3 DNA is TGTGCCAGCAGTTACGGATATACGCAGTATTTT.

The chain uses TRBV7-7 and TRBJ2-1; D remains unclear. The V end was cut by 5 bases, the J end by 0 bases, with 11 bases between. The CDR3 is made up of 15 amino acids. Looked up from germline, CDR1 is SSHAT and CDR2 is FNYEAQ (reference sequence). The CDR3 is CASSAYWSSYNEQFF. The CDR3 bases are TGTGCCAGCAGCGCCTACTGGAGCTCCTACAATGAGCAGTTCTTC.